Shown below are 10 T cell receptor beta chains from a single sample sequenced in a study of cytomegalovirus exposure and HLA in healthy donors. Primers included in the PCR were 60 Vbeta and 13 Jbeta primers. Generated by immunoSEQ multiplex PCR, the TCRdb table keeps only in-frame clones and is missing some. The repertoire shows over 40,000 clones; the top ten hold about 2%. Sequenced: PBMCs. The source is a woman in her 40s in good health and CMV-seronegative.

Details on this clone: One end of the junction fails to match germline, which may point to a read error. This rearrangement joins TRBV4-3 to TRBJ1-3; no reliable D call. This CDR3 region has 16 residues. Germline V gene data show CDR1 as LGHNA and CDR2 as YSLEER. CDR3 loop: CASSQDRPGAGNNIYF. CDR3 DNA: TGCGCCAGCAGCCAAGATCGGCCGGGAGCCGGAAACAACATATATTTT.

The chain joins TRBV7-3 to TRBJ2-4; D might be TRBD1 (6 bases). V was shortened by 2 bases and J by 4 bases, with 6 bases between the two germline ends. The CDR3 contains 13 residues. Germline CDR1 reads SGHTA; CDR2 reads FQGTGA. This CDR3 is CASSLQGKNIQYF. The CDR3 DNA is TGTGCCAGCAGCTTACAGGGGAAAAACATTCAGTACTTC.

CDR3 sequence: CASTRDSIPYEQYF. CDR3 bases: TGCGCCAGCACCCGGGACTCAATCCCCTACGAGCAGTACTTC. The J gene is TRBJ2-7, the V gene TRBV5-1, with D perhaps TRBD2 (6 bases). The V and J ends lost 6 bases and 2 bases respectively, with 15 bases between them. There are 14 residues in the CDR3. Germline V CDR1 and CDR2: SGHRS, YFSETQ.

The genes are TRBV7-9 and TRBJ2-2; the D is unclear. CDR1 is SEHNR and CDR2 is FQNEAQ in the germline V gene (reference sequence). The V end was cut by 3 bases, the J end by 4 bases, with 15 bases between. The CDR3 spans 16 residues. The CDR3 spells CASSFLSYPFTGELFF. Here the CDR3 DNA reads TGTGCCAGCAGCTTTTTGAGCTACCCTTTCACCGGGGAGCTGTTTTTT.

CDR3 nucleotides: TGTGCCTGGGGACAGGGTGAAAATTTCTTT. Translating gives CAWGQGENFF. This chain links TRBV30 with TRBJ1-1; 8 bases map to TRBD1. The CDR3 loop spans 10 amino acids. CDR1 and CDR2 from the germline V gene are GTSNPN and SVGIG (reference sequence). J lost 13 bases, V lost 5 bases, and 6 bases had no gene match.

The V and J genes are TRBV28 and TRBJ1-1, with D uncertain. The CDR3 has 14 amino acids. Germline V gives CDR1 MDHEN, CDR2 SYDVKM. Trimming removed 1 base at V and 0 bases at J, with 6 bases between. CDR3 sequence reads: CASSLYNLNTEAFF. CDR3 in DNA: TGTGCCAGCAGTTTATATAACTTGAACACTGAAGCTTTCTTT.

As to this clone: Mismatch with germline at one junction end may stem from a read error. V usage is TRBV5-6 and J usage is TRBJ1-3; D unclear. This CDR3 is built from 13 residues. The germline V gene encodes CDR1 SGHDT and CDR2 YYEEEE. CDR3 residues: CASNLLSGNTIYF. The CDR3 bases are TGTGCCAGCAACTTGCTCTCTGGAAACACCATATATTTT. The variable domain in full, with the rest retrieved from reference TRBV5-6 and TRBJ1-3, is DAGVTQSPTHLIKTRGQQVTLRCSPKSGHDTVSWYQQALGQGPQFIFQYYEEEERQRGNFPDRFSGHQFPNYSSELNVNALLLGDSALYLCASNLLSGNTIYFGEGSWLTVV.

This chain uses TRBV19 with TRBJ2-7; a weak D match, TRBD2 (6 bases). Germline CDR1 LNHDA, CDR2 SQIVND (reference sequence). The CDR3 consists of 14 residues. The V gene lost 10 bases and the J gene lost 7 bases, with 23 bases spanning the gap. CDR3: CATRPFTEGLEQYF. The CDR3 DNA is TGTGCCACCCGACCATTTACGGAGGGTTTAGAGCAGTACTTC.

The V call is TRBV19, the J call TRBJ2-1; D gene unclear. The germline V gene encodes CDR1 LNHDA and CDR2 SQIVND (reference sequence). The CDR3 has 14 amino acids. Trimming took off 3 bases at V and 6 bases at J, with 12 bases between the two ends. CDR3 amino acids: CASSIYYQRNEQFF. Written as DNA, the CDR3 is TGTGCCAGTAGTATCTACTACCAGCGCAATGAGCAGTTCTTC. Supplemented by reference TRBV19 and TRBJ2-1, the full variable domain reads DGGITQSPKYLFRKEGQNVTLSCEQNLNHDAMYWYRQDPGQGLRLIYYSQIVNDFQKGDIAEGYSVSREKKESFPLTVTSAQKNPTAFYLCASSIYYQRNEQFFGPGTRLTVL.

The rearrangement uses TRBV6-1 and TRBJ1-5; 7 positions match TRBD1. The V gene's germline CDR1 is MNHNS and CDR2 SASEGT. The trim removed 4 bases at V and 7 bases at J, leaving 7 bases unmatched. The CDR3 loop spans 14 amino acids. The CDR3 sequence is CASSGLSGGQPQHF. The CDR3 DNA reads as TGTGCCAGCAGTGGCCTATCAGGGGGACAGCCCCAGCATTTT.